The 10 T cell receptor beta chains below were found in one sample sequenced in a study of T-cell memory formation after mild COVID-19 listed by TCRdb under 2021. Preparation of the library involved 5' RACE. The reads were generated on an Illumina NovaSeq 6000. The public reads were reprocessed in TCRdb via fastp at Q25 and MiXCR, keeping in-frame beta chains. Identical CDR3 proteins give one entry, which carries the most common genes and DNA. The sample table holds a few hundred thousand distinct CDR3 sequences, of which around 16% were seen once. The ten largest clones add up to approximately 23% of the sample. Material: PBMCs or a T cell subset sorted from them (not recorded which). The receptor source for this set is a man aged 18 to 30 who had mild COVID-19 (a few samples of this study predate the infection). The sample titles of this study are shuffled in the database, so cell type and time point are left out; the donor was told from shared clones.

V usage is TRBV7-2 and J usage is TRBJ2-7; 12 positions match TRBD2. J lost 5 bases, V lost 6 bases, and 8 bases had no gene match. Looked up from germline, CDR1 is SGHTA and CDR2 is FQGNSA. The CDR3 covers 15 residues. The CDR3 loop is CASSPLAGGPHEQYV. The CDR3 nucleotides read TGTGCCAGCAGTCCCCTAGCGGGGGGGCCGCACGAGCAGTACGTC.

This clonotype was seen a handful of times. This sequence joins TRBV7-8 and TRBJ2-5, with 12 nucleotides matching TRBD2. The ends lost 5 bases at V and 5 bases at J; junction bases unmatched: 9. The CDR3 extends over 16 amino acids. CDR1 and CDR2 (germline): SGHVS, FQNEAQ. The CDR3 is CASSELRTSGVETQYF. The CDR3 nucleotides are TGTGCCAGCAGCGAACTGCGGACTAGCGGGGTTGAGACCCAGTACTTC.

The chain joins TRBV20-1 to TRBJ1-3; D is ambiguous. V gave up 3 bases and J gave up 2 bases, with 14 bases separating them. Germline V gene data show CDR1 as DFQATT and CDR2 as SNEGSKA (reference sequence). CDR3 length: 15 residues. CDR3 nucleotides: TGCAGTGCTAGTCCCTCGGCAGCTGCTGGAAACACCATATATTTT. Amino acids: CSASPSAAAGNTIYF.

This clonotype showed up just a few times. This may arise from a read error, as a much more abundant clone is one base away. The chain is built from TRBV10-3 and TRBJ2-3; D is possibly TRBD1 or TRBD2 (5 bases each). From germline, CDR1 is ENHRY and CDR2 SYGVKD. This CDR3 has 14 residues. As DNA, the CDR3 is TGTGCCATCAGTGAATGGGGGTACACAGATAAGCAGTATTTT. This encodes CAISEWGYTDKQYF.

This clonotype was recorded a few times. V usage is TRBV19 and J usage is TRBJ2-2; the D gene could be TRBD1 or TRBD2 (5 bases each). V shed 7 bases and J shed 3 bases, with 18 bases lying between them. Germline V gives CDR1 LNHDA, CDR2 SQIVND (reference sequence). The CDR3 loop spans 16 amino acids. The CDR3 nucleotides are TGTGCCAGTATGGGGTGGGGCGGGTATCACACCGGGGAGCTGTTTTTT. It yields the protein CASMGWGGYHTGELFF.

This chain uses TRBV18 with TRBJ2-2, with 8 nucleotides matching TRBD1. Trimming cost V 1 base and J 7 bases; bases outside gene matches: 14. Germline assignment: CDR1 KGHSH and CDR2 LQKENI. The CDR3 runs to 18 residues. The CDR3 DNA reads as TGTGCCAGCTCACCACTCATCATCGGACAGGGTGGAATCGGGGAGCTGTTTTTT. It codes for CASSPLIIGQGGIGELFF. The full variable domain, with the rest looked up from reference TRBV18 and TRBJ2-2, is NAGVMQNPRHLVRRRGQEARLRCSPMKGHSHVYWYRQLPEEGLKFMVYLQKENIIDESGMPKERFSAEFPKEGPSILRIQQVVRGDSAAYFCASSPLIIGQGGIGELFFGEGSRLTVL.

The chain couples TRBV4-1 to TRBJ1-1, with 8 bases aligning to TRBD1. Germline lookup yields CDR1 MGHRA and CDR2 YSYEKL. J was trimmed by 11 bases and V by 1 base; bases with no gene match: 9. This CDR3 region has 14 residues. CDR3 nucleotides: TGCGCCAGCAGCCAAGTTCGGGACAGGATTCTGGCTTTCTTT. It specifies CASSQVRDRILAFF.

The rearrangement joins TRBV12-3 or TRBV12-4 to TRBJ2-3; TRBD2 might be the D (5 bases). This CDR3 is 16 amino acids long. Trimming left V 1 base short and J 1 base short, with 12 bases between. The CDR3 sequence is CASSLGSSVGTDTQYF. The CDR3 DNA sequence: TGTGCCAGCAGTTTAGGTAGTAGCGTCGGCACAGATACGCAGTATTTT.

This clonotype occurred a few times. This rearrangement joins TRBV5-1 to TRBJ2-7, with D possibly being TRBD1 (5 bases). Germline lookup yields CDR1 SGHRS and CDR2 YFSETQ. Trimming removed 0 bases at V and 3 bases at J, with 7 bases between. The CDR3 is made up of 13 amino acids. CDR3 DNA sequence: TGCGCCAGCAGCTTGGAGGGGAACTACGAGCAGTACGTC. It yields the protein CASSLEGNYEQYV.

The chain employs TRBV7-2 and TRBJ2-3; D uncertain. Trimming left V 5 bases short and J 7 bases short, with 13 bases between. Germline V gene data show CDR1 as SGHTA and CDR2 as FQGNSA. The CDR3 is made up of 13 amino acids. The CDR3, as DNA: TGTGCCAGCAGCCCCCACCCCACTAATACGCAGTATTTT. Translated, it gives CASSPHPTNTQYF.